This T cell receptor (beta chain) is from a study of T cell changes during pregnancy in multiple sclerosis. This clone appeared a single time. The protocol was immunoSEQ multiplex PCR, while the TCRdb copy is restricted to in-frame clones and leaves out a portion. Of around 68,000 clones listed, about nine tenths were seen once; the top ten hold 1% to 1.5%. CDR1 and CDR2 (germline): LNHDA, SQIVND (reference sequence). The CDR3 is 14 residues long. Trimming cost V 6 bases and J 3 bases, with 14 bases left between them. The sequenced sample was peripheral blood, obtained after pregnancy. The TCR was taken from a female donor in good health, enrolled as a control in a pregnancy study. The chain links TRBV19 to TRBJ1-2; D uncertain. The CDR3 nucleotides are TGTGCCAGTAGCATAAAGGTCGGGTACTATGGCTACACCTTC. Translation: CASSIKVGYYGYTF.